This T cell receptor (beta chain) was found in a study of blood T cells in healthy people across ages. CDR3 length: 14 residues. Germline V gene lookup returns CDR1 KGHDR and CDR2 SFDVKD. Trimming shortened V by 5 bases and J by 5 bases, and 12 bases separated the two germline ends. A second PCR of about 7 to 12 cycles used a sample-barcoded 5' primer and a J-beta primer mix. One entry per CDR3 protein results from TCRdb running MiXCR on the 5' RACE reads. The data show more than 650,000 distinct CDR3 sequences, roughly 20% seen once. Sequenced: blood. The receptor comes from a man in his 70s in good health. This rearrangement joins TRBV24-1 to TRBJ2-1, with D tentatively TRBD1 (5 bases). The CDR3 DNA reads TGTGCCACCAGTGGGCTAGGGGAAGACAATGAGCAGTTCTTC. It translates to CATSGLGEDNEQFF.